The clone carrying this T cell receptor (beta chain) was found a few times. This entry belongs to a study of cytomegalovirus exposure and HLA in healthy donors. Looked up from germline, CDR1 is SGHKS and CDR2 is YYEKEE (reference sequence). The CDR3 contains 15 residues. The V end was cut by 3 bases, the J end by 1 base, with 13 bases between. PCR amplification relied on 60 Vbeta primers (plus 13 Jbeta primers). Measured with immunoSEQ multiplex PCR; TCRdb has only the in-frame clones, and not every one. The data show about 140,000 clones, with roughly 9.4% seen just once and less than 2% held by the top ten.

The sequence came from a male donor in good health and CMV-seronegative. This rearrangement joins TRBV5-5 to TRBJ1-2; TRBD1 might be the D (5 bases). Sequencing used PBMCs. The CDR3 is CASSSRTGGNYGYTF. The DNA for the CDR3 is TGTGCCAGCAGCTCGCGGACCGGGGGTAACTATGGCTACACCTTC.